This T cell receptor (beta chain) was sequenced for a study of spatial heterogeneity in lung cancer. CDR1 is SEHNR and CDR2 is FQNEAQ in the germline V gene (reference sequence). This CDR3 has 15 amino acids. V lost 6 bases to trimming and J lost 7 bases, with 18 bases between them. TCRdb recomputed calls from the 5' RACE reads with MiXCR, one row per CDR3 protein. The sample lists 50,000 to 60,000 distinct CDR3 sequences, 6.5% to 7.5% seen once, with around 38% in the top ten. Time point specified: blood at routine non-recurrence follow-up after resection. In each case, whole RNA from tumor, nontumor lung or frozen PBMC was sequenced unsorted. This clonotype was recorded many times.

The V call is TRBV7-9, the J call TRBJ1-4; weak D call: TRBD1 (6 bases). This receptor was obtained from a female donor with early-stage non-small cell lung cancer. This specimen was PBMCs, taken at follow-up. The CDR3 nucleotides are TGTGCCAGCAGAAGAGGGACACCGAGGGGTGAAAAACTGTTTTTT. Translating it yields CASRRGTPRGEKLFF.